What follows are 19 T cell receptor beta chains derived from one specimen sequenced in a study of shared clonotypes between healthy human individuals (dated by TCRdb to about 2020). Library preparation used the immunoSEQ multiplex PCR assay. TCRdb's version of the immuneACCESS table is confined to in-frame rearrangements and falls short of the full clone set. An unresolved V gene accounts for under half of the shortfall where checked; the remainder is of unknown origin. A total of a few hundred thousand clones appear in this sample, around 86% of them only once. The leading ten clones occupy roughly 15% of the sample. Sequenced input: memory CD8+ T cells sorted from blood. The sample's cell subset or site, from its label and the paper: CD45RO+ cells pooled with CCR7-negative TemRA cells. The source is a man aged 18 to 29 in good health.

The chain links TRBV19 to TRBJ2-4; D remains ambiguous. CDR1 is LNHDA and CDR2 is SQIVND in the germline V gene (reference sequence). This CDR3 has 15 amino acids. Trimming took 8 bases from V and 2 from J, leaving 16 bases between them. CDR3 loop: CASALGPKPKNIQYF. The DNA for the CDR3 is TGTGCCAGTGCGCTAGGGCCAAAACCCAAAAACATTCAGTACTTC.

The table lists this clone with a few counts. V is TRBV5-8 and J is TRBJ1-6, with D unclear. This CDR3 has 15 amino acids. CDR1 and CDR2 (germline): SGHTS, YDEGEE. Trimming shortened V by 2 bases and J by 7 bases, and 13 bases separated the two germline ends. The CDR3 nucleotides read TGTGCCAGCAGCTTAAGGGAGGGCCTGAATTCACCCCTCCACTTT. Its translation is CASSLREGLNSPLHF.

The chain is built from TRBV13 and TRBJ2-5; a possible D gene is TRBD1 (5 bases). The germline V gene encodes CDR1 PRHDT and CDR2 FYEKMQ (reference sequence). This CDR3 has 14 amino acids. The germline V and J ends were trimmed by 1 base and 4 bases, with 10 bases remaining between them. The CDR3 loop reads CASSLEGQGETQYF. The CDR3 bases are TGTGCCAGCAGCTTAGAGGGGCAGGGAGAGACCCAGTACTTC.

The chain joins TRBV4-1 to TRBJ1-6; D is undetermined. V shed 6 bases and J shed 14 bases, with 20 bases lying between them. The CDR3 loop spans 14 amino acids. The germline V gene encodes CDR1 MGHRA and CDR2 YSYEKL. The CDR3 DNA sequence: TGCGCCAGCAGGGGGTGGGCGGCCAAGTGGGCCCTCCACTTT. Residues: CASRGWAAKWALHF.

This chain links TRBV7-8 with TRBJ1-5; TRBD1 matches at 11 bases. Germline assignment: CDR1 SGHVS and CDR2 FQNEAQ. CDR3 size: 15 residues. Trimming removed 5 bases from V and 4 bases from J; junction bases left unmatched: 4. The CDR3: CASSPGTGGNQPQHF. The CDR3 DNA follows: TGTGCCAGCAGCCCCGGGACAGGGGGGAATCAGCCCCAGCATTTT.

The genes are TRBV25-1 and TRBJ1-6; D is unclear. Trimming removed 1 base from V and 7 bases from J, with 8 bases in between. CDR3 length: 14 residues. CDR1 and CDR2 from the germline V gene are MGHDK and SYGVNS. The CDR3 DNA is TGTGCCAGCAGTGAATTAGACCAAAATTCACCCCTCCACTTT. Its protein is CASSELDQNSPLHF.

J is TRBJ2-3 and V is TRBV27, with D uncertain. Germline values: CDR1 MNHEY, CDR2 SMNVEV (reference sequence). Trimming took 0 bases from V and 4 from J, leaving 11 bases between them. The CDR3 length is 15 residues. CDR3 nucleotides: TGTGCCAGCAGTTTATCCCCCCTAGGTTCAGATACGCAGTATTTT. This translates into CASSLSPLGSDTQYF.

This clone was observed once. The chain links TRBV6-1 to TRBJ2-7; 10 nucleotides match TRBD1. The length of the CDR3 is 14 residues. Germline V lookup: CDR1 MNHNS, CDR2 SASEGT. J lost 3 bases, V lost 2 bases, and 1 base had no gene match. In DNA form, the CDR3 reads TGTGCCAGCAGTGAATGGGACAGGGGCTACGAGCAGTACTTC. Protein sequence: CASSEWDRGYEQYF.

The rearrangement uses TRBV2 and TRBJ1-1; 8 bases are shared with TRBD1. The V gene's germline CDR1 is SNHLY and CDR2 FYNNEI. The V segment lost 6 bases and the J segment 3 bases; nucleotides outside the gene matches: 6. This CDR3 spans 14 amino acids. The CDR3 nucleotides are TGTGCCAGCAGGGACAGGGAGAGGGACACTGAAGCTTTCTTT. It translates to CASRDRERDTEAFF.

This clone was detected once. The CDR3 region has the DNA TGTGCCAGCAGTCCCACCGGAAACTACAATGAGCAGTTCTTC. Its protein product is CASSPTGNYNEQFF. J is TRBJ2-1 and V is TRBV6-1; D is undetermined. CDR1 and CDR2 from the germline V gene are MNHNS and SASEGT. The CDR3 is 14 amino acids. Between the trimmed V and J ends, which lost 5 bases and 3 bases, there was a span of 11 bases.

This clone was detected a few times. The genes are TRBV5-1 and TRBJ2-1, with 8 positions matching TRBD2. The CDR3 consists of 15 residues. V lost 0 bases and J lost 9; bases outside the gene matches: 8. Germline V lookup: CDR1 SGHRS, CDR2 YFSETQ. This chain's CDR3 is CASSLEGTSSTEQFF. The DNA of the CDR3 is TGCGCCAGCAGCTTGGAAGGGACTAGTTCAACTGAGCAGTTCTTC.

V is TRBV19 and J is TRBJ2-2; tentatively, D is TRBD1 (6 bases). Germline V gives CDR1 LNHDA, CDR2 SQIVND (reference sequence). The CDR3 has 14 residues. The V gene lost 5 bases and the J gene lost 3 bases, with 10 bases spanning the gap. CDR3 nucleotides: TGTGCCAGTAGTTACGGACAGCACACCGGGGAGCTGTTTTTT. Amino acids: CASSYGQHTGELFF.

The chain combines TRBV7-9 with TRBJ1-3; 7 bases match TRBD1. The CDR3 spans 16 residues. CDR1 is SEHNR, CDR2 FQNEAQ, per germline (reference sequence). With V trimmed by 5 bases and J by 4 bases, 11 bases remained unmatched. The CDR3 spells CASSQGTGEKGNTIYF. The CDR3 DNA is TGTGCCAGCAGCCAAGGAACAGGGGAGAAGGGAAACACCATATATTTT.

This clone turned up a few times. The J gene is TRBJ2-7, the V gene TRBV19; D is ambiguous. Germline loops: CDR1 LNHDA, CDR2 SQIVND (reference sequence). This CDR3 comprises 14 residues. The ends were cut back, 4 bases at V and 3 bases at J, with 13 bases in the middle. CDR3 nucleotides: TGTGCCAGTAGTAGCGACGGCTGGGGCTACGAGCAGTACTTC. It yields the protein CASSSDGWGYEQYF.

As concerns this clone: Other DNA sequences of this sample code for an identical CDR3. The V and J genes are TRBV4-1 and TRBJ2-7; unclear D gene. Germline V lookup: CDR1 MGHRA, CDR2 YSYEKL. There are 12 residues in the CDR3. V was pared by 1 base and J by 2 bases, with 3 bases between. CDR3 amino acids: CASSQGAYEQYF. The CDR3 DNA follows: TGCGCCAGCAGCCAAGGTGCCTACGAGCAGTACTTC.

The CDR3 loop reads CASSEQGAVPEQYF. The CDR3 DNA is TGTGCCAGCAGCGAACAGGGGGCCGTTCCCGAGCAGTACTTC. This chain links TRBV13 with TRBJ2-7; 9 nucleotides line up with TRBD1. Looked up from germline, CDR1 is PRHDT and CDR2 is FYEKMQ (reference sequence). The V segment lost 5 bases and the J segment 6 bases; nucleotides outside the gene matches: 8. CDR3 length: 14 amino acids.

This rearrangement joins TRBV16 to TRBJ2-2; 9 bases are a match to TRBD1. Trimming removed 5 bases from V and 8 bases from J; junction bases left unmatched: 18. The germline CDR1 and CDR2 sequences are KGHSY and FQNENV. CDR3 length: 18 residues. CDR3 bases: TGTGCCAGCAGCAAACTCAGCCCGGGACAGGGCATCGAAGGGGAGCTGTTTTTT. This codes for CASSKLSPGQGIEGELFF.

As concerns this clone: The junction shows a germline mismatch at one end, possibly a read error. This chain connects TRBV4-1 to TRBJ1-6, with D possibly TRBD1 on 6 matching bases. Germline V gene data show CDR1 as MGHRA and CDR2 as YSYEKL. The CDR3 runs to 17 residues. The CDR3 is CASSQPEGSGQHSPFHF. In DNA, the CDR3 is TGCGCCAGCAGCCAACCCGAGGGTTCGGGACAACATTCACCCTTCCACTTT.

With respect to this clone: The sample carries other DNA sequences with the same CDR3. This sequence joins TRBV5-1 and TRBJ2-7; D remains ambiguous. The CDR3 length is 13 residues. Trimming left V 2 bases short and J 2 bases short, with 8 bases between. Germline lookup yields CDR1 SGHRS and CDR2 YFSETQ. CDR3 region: CASSFGVAYEQYF. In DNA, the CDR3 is TGCGCCAGCAGCTTTGGCGTGGCCTACGAGCAGTACTTC.